The 15 T cell receptor beta chains reported below all come from one sample, sequenced in a study of blood T cell repertoires in COVID-19. TCRdb's table, derived via immunoSEQ multiplex PCR, lists solely in-frame clones and lacks some. Of approximately 210,000 clones in the sample, more than 65% are singletons; the top ten hold around 16%. Sequencing used PBMCs or T cells enriched from blood (not recorded which). Source of these receptors: a woman aged 45-59 years with acute COVID-19.

The chain joins TRBV19 to TRBJ2-3, with 8 bases fitting TRBD2. The ends lost 4 bases at V and 2 bases at J; junction bases unmatched: 8. Germline-derived CDR1 and CDR2 are LNHDA and SQIVND (reference sequence). The length of the CDR3 is 16 residues. DNA of the CDR3: TGTGCCAGTAGTAAACTAGCGGATACGCTCACAGATACGCAGTATTTT. Residues: CASSKLADTLTDTQYF.

A remark on this clone: Other nucleotide sequences from this sample produce the same CDR3. This rearrangement joins TRBV7-2 to TRBJ1-4, with D tentatively TRBD1 (6 bases). The ends were cut back, 1 base at V and 0 bases at J, with 6 bases in the middle. The CDR3 is 15 residues long. Germline CDR1 reads SGHTA; CDR2 reads FQGNSA. CDR3 nucleotide sequence: TGTGCCAGCAGCTTAGACAGGGCAACTAATGAAAAACTGTTTTTT. It is translated as CASSLDRATNEKLFF.

The chain links TRBV7-2 to TRBJ2-6, with a tentative D call TRBD2 (6 bases). This CDR3 has 16 residues. Germline CDR1 SGHTA, CDR2 FQGNSA. V was shortened by 2 bases and J by 4 bases, with 12 bases between the two germline ends. CDR3: CASSLMRGTGANVLTF. The CDR3 region has the DNA TGTGCCAGCAGCTTAATGCGGGGAACCGGGGCCAACGTCCTGACTTTC.

The chain couples TRBV19 to TRBJ1-5; TRBD1 matches 9 bases. Trimming removed 6 bases from V and 4 bases from J; junction bases left unmatched: 7. Looked up from germline, CDR1 is LNHDA and CDR2 is SQIVND (reference sequence). The CDR3 is made up of 15 amino acids. The CDR3 is CASRRGQGENQPQHF. Written as DNA, the CDR3 is TGTGCCAGTAGGAGGGGACAGGGCGAAAATCAGCCCCAGCATTTT.

The chain couples TRBV2 to TRBJ1-3; no clear D. V was cut by 7 bases and J by 1 base, with 5 bases left in between. Germline values: CDR1 SNHLY, CDR2 FYNNEI. This CDR3 is 12 amino acids long. CDR3 in amino acids: CASTPSGNTIYF. As DNA, the CDR3 is TGTGCCAGCACCCCATCTGGAAACACCATATATTTT. Complete variable domain (other parts from reference TRBV2 and TRBJ1-3): EPEVTQTPSHQVTQMGQEVILRCVPISNHLYFYWYRQILGQKVEFLVSFYNNEISEKSEIFDDQFSVERPDGSNFTLKIRSTKLEDSAMYFCASTPSGNTIYFGEGSWLTVV.

The genes are TRBV11-3 and TRBJ1-3; tentative D call: TRBD1 (6 bases). CDR3 length: 14 residues. V was clipped by 5 bases and J by 0 bases, with 8 bases between them. Germline CDR1 is SGHNT and CDR2 is YENEEA. The CDR3 DNA reads TGTGCCAGCAGCGGACAGAGCTCTGGAAACACCATATATTTT. Protein sequence: CASSGQSSGNTIYF.

V is TRBV6-4 and J is TRBJ1-1, with D unresolved. The CDR3 is 14 amino acids. CDR1 is MRHNA, CDR2 SNTAGT, per germline. The V end was cut by 3 bases, the J end by 1 base, with 9 bases between. CDR3 region: CASSEFAGNTEAFF. The CDR3 DNA is TGTGCCAGCAGTGAATTCGCAGGGAACACTGAAGCTTTCTTT.

The chain joins TRBV7-9 to TRBJ2-3; the match to TRBD2 covers 10 bases. The length of the CDR3 is 15 residues. The germline V gene has CDR1 SEHNR and CDR2 FQNEAQ (reference sequence). The junction had 6 bases not matched to a gene; V was cut back by 6 bases and J by 3 bases. Written as DNA, the CDR3 is TGTGCCAGCAGTGGGCTAGCGGGGGTTACAGATACGCAGTATTTT. Protein: CASSGLAGVTDTQYF.

The V and J genes are TRBV7-9 and TRBJ2-7; unclear D gene. Germline CDR1 is SEHNR and CDR2 is FQNEAQ (reference sequence). The germline V and J ends were trimmed by 5 bases and 2 bases, with 10 bases remaining between them. This CDR3 is 13 amino acids long. The CDR3 spells CASSGAETYEQYV. The CDR3 DNA follows: TGTGCCAGCAGCGGTGCGGAAACCTACGAGCAGTACGTC.

This clone was seen more than once but under ten times. The chain is built from TRBV29-1 and TRBJ1-5, with TRBD1 matching 10 bases. CDR1 is SQVTM and CDR2 is ANQGSEA in the germline V gene. The J segment lost 1 base and the V segment lost 6 bases, leaving 12 bases of the junction unmatched. The CDR3 has 17 residues. The CDR3, as DNA: TGCAGCGTCCAGGAGACAGGGGGCGACGTAAGCAATCAGCCCCAGCATTTT. It codes for CSVQETGGDVSNQPQHF. Together with reference TRBV29-1 and TRBJ1-5, the CDR3 gives the full variable domain: SAVISQKPSRDICQRGTSLTIQCQVDSQVTMMFWYRQQPGQSLTLIATANQGSEATYESGFVIDKFPISRPNLTFSTLTVSNMSPEDSSIYLCSVQETGGDVSNQPQHFGDGTRLSIL.

This clone was recorded a few times. The chain combines TRBV27 with TRBJ1-5; D is ambiguous. The CDR3 covers 15 residues. Germline V gene data show CDR1 as MNHEY and CDR2 as SMNVEV (reference sequence). Trimming removed 9 bases from V and 6 bases from J, with 21 bases in between. CDR3 sequence reads: CARPRGEGVGQPQHF. The CDR3 DNA reads TGTGCCAGACCCCGGGGTGAGGGTGTCGGTCAGCCCCAGCATTTT.

The chain couples TRBV5-1 to TRBJ1-2; possible D gene TRBD1, 5 bases. The CDR3 extends over 13 amino acids. Trimming took 2 bases from V and 5 from J, leaving 10 bases between them. Germline CDR1 is SGHRS and CDR2 is YFSETQ. CDR3 nucleotide sequence: TGCGCCAGCAGCTTTGCGGGGGGGTATGGCTACACCTTC. Translation: CASSFAGGYGYTF.

The chain joins TRBV5-5 to TRBJ2-3; 7 bases agree with TRBD1. The CDR3 consists of 14 residues. V was clipped by 3 bases and J by 4 bases; unmatched bases: 5. Germline V gene data show CDR1 as SGHKS and CDR2 as YYEKEE (reference sequence). The CDR3 here is CASSSQTGSDTQYF. The CDR3 coding sequence is TGTGCCAGCAGCTCGCAGACAGGGTCAGATACGCAGTATTTT.

The chain joins TRBV7-9 to TRBJ2-1, with 9 bases matching TRBD1. Germline V gives CDR1 SEHNR, CDR2 FQNEAQ (reference sequence). The CDR3 consists of 15 residues. V lost 0 bases to trimming and J lost 10 bases; unmatched junction nucleotides: 7. The CDR3 spells CASSLATGTGHEQFF. CDR3 nucleotides: TGTGCCAGCAGCTTAGCTACCGGGACAGGGCACGAGCAGTTCTTC.

The chain employs TRBV19 and TRBJ1-2; D is possibly TRBD1 (6 bases). The ends were cut back, 2 bases at V and 6 bases at J, with 10 bases in the middle. Germline V gives CDR1 LNHDA, CDR2 SQIVND (reference sequence). The CDR3 extends over 13 amino acids. CDR3 amino acids: CASSIQQGNGYTF. CDR3 DNA sequence: TGTGCCAGTAGTATACAACAGGGTAATGGCTACACCTTC.